A selection of T cell receptor beta chains follows, all from one sample in a study of blood T cell repertoires in COVID-19. The table came from immunoSEQ multiplex PCR; TCRdb's copy has only in-frame clones and leaves some out. The sample holds approximately 140,000 clones, 84% seen once. The sample consisted of peripheral blood. The receptor source for this set is a young man with COVID-19, enrolled during active disease. CDR3s include the opening cysteine and the closing phenylalanine or tryptophan. D genes are given only for firm matches. Only part of the rows carry a size: once, few, many, or a class if the clone is expanded.

size: -
D: -
J: TRBJ2-1
V: TRBV28
CDR3: CASSFGRKNEQFF

size: -
D: -
J: TRBJ2-7
V: TRBV5-1
CDR3: CASSLLTGTLYEQYF

size: -
D: -
J: TRBJ1-4
V: TRBV4-2
CDR3: CASSQGIFGQGGEKLFF

size: -
D: TRBD1
J: TRBJ1-5
V: TRBV28
CDR3: CASGLAQGAINQPQHF

size: -
D: TRBD1
J: TRBJ1-1
V: TRBV15
CDR3: CATSRGPTGATNTEAFF

size: -
D: TRBD2
J: TRBJ2-3
V: TRBV10-3
CDR3: CAISGTSGSTDTQYF

size: -
D: TRBD2
J: TRBJ2-1
V: TRBV12-5
CDR3: CASGLETSGPRTEEEQFF

size: few
D: -
J: TRBJ2-7
V: TRBV19
CDR3: CASSMALSDRGYEQYF

size: few
D: -
J: TRBJ1-6
V: TRBV5-1
CDR3: CASSYDSNSPLHF

size: few
D: -
J: TRBJ2-3
V: TRBV18
CDR3: CASSPQQGDTQYF

size: -
D: TRBD1
J: TRBJ1-1
V: TRBV2
CDR3: CASSWTGQNTEAFF

size: -
D: TRBD1
J: TRBJ2-3
V: TRBV28
CDR3: CASRSTGGAFTDTQYF

size: -
D: -
J: TRBJ1-6
V: TRBV6-1
CDR3: CASSEGRAKNNSPLHF

size: -
D: TRBD2
J: TRBJ2-1
V: TRBV6-4
CDR3: CASSETSSTDEQFF

size: once
D: -
J: TRBJ2-7
V: TRBV9
CDR3: CASSPTGGSYEQYF

size: -
D: -
J: TRBJ1-3
V: TRBV18
CDR3: CASSPEGGRGGNTIYF

size: -
D: TRBD2
J: TRBJ2-7
V: TRBV27
CDR3: CASSPRTSGYSYEQYF

size: -
D: -
J: TRBJ2-2
V: TRBV7-2
CDR3: CASSLDRNTGELFF

size: -
D: TRBD2
J: TRBJ2-1
V: TRBV4-1
CDR3: CASSQSGRAGEQFF

size: -
D: -
J: TRBJ2-1
V: TRBV29-1
CDR3: CSVGGVAYLYNEQFF

size: -
D: -
J: TRBJ2-1
V: TRBV18
CDR3: CASSPVGATEQFF

size: -
D: -
J: TRBJ2-2
V: TRBV2
CDR3: CASSEREVSGELFF

size: -
D: TRBD2
J: TRBJ2-7
V: TRBV3-1/TRBV3-2
CDR3: CASSPIAGVNEQYF

size: -
D: -
J: TRBJ2-3
V: TRBV6-6
CDR3: CASSPQGTDTQYF

size: -
D: TRBD1
J: TRBJ2-5
V: TRBV2
CDR3: CATARDRSQETQYF

size: once
D: TRBD1
J: TRBJ2-2
V: TRBV10-3
CDR3: CAILGQGAYTGELFF

size: -
D: -
J: TRBJ1-1
V: TRBV5-5
CDR3: CASSPRARGALNTEAFF

size: -
D: -
J: TRBJ2-1
V: TRBV12-3/TRBV12-4
CDR3: CASIGVVDNEQFF

size: few
D: -
J: TRBJ1-2
V: TRBV20-1
CDR3: CSAKYGMGYTF

size: -
D: -
J: TRBJ2-1
V: TRBV14
CDR3: CASSPHGGQKGEQFF

size: -
D: -
J: TRBJ1-4
V: TRBV2
CDR3: CASRMDRFNEKLFF

size: -
D: -
J: TRBJ1-5
V: TRBV2
CDR3: CASSESGGDFSQPQHF

size: -
D: -
J: TRBJ1-3
V: TRBV24-1
CDR3: CATSEGGAGNTIYF

size: -
D: -
J: TRBJ2-2
V: TRBV28
CDR3: CASRLTGGVGELFF

size: -
D: -
J: TRBJ1-2
V: TRBV19
CDR3: CASTHGGKGGYTF

size: -
D: -
J: TRBJ2-1
V: TRBV14
CDR3: CASSQVPSAPPYNEQFF

size: -
D: TRBD2
J: TRBJ2-1
V: TRBV11-2
CDR3: CASSFGLAGGNEQFF

size: -
D: TRBD1
J: TRBJ2-7
V: TRBV15
CDR3: CATSRGTGLYEQYF

size: -
D: -
J: TRBJ2-2
V: TRBV19
CDR3: CASSILGEATGELFF

size: -
D: TRBD1
J: TRBJ1-2
V: TRBV5-1
CDR3: CASSFLSGQGNYGYTF

size: -
D: TRBD2
J: TRBJ2-5
V: TRBV9
CDR3: CASSSSGGQETQYF

size: -
D: TRBD2
J: TRBJ2-5
V: TRBV3-1/TRBV3-2
CDR3: CASSHPTSGRQETQYF

size: -
D: -
J: TRBJ2-3
V: TRBV27
CDR3: CASSLLGLASTDTQYF

size: once
D: -
J: TRBJ2-1
V: TRBV28
CDR3: CASRFSGILSYNEQFF

size: -
D: TRBD2
J: TRBJ2-7
V: TRBV27
CDR3: CASSRGGTGTYEQYF

size: -
D: -
J: TRBJ1-5
V: TRBV3-1/TRBV3-2
CDR3: CASSQAGVNQPQHF

size: -
D: TRBD1
J: TRBJ2-7
V: TRBV14
CDR3: CASSQDWGRDRSYEQYF

size: -
D: TRBD1
J: TRBJ2-5
V: TRBV6-1
CDR3: CASSESLTGTGLAPETQYF

size: -
D: -
J: TRBJ1-2
V: TRBV18
CDR3: CASSPFDSLVGGYTF

size: -
D: TRBD1
J: TRBJ1-4
V: TRBV4-1
CDR3: CASSQGQPFNEKLFF

size: once
D: -
J: TRBJ1-1
V: TRBV5-6
CDR3: CASSLGPTGNTEAFF

size: -
D: TRBD1
J: TRBJ1-2
V: TRBV4-2
CDR3: CASSQEQGAGYTF

size: -
D: TRBD2
J: TRBJ2-7
V: TRBV28
CDR3: CASSSGTSGRGEQYF

size: -
D: -
J: TRBJ2-2
V: TRBV24-1
CDR3: CATSDWESTGELFF

size: -
D: -
J: TRBJ2-6
V: TRBV7-2
CDR3: CASRFDSSGANVLTF

size: few
D: -
J: TRBJ1-5
V: TRBV10-3
CDR3: CAISRDRNQPQHF

size: -
D: -
J: TRBJ2-3
V: TRBV5-1
CDR3: CASSPGWGAGVGTDTQYF

size: few
D: -
J: TRBJ2-7
V: TRBV6-5
CDR3: CASSYSNTGSHEQYF

size: -
D: TRBD1
J: TRBJ1-1
V: TRBV10-3
CDR3: CAISPGQGATEAFF